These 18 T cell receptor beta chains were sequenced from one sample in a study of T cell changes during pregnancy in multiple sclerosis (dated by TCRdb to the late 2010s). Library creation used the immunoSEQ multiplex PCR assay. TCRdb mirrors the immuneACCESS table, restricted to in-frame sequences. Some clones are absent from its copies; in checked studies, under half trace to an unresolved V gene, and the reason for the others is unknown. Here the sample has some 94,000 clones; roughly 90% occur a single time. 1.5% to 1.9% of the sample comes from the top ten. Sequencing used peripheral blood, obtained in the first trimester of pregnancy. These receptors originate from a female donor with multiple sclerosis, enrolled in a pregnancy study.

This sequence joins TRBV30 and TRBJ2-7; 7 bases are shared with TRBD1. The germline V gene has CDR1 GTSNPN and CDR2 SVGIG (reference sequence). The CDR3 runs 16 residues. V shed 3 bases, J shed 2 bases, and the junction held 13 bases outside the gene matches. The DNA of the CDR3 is TGTGCCTGGAGGCTAGAGGGGGCAGGCTCGACCTACGAGCAGTACTTC. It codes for CAWRLEGAGSTYEQYF.

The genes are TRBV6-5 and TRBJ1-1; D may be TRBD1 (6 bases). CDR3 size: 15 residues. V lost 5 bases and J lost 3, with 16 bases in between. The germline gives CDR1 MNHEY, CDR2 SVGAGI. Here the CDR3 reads CASSIPGGKYTEAFF. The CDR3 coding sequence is TGTGCCAGCAGTATACCGGGGGGCAAATACACTGAAGCTTTCTTT.

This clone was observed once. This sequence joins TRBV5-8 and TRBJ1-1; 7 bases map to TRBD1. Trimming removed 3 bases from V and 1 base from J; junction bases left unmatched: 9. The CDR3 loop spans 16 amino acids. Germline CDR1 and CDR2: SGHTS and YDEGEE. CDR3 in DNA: TGTGCCAGCAGCTACGTTACAGGGGTAAAGAACACTGAAGCTTTCTTT. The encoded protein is CASSYVTGVKNTEAFF.

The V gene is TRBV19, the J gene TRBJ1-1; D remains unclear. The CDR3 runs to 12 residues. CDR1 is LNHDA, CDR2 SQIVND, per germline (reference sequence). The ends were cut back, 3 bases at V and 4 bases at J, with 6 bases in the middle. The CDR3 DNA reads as TGTGCCAGTAGTATGGGCCCCACTGAAGCTTTCTTT. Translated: CASSMGPTEAFF.

This chain's CDR3 is CAWSVLGTGIYEQYF. Written as DNA, the CDR3 is TGTGCCTGGAGTGTACTGGGGACAGGGATCTACGAGCAGTACTTC. The chain employs TRBV30 and TRBJ2-7; 9 bases are shared with TRBD1. CDR1 is GTSNPN, CDR2 SVGIG, per germline (reference sequence). The CDR3 is 15 amino acids. V lost 0 bases, J lost 3 bases, and 6 bases stayed unmatched. The whole variable domain, remainder taken from reference TRBV30 and TRBJ2-7, is SQTIHQWPATLVQPVGSPLSLECTVEGTSNPNLYWYRQAAGRGLQLLFYSVGIGQISSEVPQNLSASRPQDRQFILSSKKLLLSDSGFYLCAWSVLGTGIYEQYFGPGTRLTVT.

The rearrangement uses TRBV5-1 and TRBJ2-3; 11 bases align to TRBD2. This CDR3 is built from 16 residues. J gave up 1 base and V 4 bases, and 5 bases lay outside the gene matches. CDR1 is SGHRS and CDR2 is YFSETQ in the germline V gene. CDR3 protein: CASSLGTSGRTDTQYF. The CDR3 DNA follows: TGCGCCAGCAGCCTAGGGACTAGCGGTCGCACAGATACGCAGTATTTT.

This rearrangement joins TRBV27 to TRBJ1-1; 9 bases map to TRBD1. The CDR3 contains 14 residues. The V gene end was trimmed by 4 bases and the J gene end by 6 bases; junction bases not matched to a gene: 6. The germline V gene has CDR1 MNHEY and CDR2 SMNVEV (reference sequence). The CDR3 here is CASSWDRDGPEAFF. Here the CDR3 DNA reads TGTGCCAGCAGTTGGGACAGGGATGGACCTGAAGCTTTCTTT.

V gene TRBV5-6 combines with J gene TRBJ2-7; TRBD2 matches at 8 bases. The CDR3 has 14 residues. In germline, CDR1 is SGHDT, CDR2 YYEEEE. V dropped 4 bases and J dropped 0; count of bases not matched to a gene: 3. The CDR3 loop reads CASSRGGSSYEQYF. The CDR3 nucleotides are TGTGCCAGCAGCCGGGGGGGGAGCTCCTACGAGCAGTACTTC.

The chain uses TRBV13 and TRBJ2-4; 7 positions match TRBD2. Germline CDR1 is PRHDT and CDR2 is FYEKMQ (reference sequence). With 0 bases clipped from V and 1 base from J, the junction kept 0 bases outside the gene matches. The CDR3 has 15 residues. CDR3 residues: CASSLGLAAKNIQYF. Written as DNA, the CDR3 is TGTGCCAGCAGCTTAGGACTAGCGGCCAAAAACATTCAGTACTTC.

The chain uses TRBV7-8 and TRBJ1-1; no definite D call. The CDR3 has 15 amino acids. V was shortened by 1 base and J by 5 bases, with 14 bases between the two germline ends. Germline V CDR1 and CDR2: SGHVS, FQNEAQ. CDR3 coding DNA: TGTGCCAGCAGCTTAGGTTCGGGATTCAGTACTGAAGCTTTCTTT. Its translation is CASSLGSGFSTEAFF. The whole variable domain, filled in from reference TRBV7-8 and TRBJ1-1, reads GAGVSQSPRYKVAKRGQDVALRCDPISGHVSLFWYQQALGQGPEFLTYFQNEAQLDKSGLPSDRFFAERPEGSVSTLKIQRTQQEDSAVYLCASSLGSGFSTEAFFGQGTRLTVV.

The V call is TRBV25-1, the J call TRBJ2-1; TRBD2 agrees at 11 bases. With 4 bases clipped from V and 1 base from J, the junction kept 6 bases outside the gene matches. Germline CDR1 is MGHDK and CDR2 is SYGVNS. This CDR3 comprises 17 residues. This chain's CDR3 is CASSGPGLAVSYNEQFF. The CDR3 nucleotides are TGTGCCAGCAGTGGCCCGGGACTAGCGGTTTCCTACAATGAGCAGTTCTTC.

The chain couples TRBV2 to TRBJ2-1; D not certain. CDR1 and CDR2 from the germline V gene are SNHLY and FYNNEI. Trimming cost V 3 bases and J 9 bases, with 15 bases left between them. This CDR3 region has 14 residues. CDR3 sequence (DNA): TGTGCCAGCAGTGAGATGATTGCGTTCGGTGAGCAGTTCTTC. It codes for CASSEMIAFGEQFF. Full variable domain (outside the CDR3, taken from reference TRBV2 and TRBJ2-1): EPEVTQTPSHQVTQMGQEVILRCVPISNHLYFYWYRQILGQKVEFLVSFYNNEISEKSEIFDDQFSVERPDGSNFTLKIRSTKLEDSAMYFCASSEMIAFGEQFFGPGTRLTVL.

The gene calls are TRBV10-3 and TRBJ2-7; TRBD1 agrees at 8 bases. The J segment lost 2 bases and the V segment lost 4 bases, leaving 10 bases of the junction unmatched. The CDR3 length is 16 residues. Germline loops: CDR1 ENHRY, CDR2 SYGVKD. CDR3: CAISARTGQVPYEQYF. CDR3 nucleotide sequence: TGTGCCATCAGTGCACGGACGGGACAGGTTCCCTACGAGCAGTACTTC.

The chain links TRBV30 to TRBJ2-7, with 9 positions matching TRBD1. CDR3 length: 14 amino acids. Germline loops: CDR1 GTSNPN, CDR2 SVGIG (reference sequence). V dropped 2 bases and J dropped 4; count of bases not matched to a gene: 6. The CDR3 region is CAWSWTGAGYEQYF. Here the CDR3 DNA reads TGTGCCTGGAGTTGGACAGGGGCAGGTTACGAGCAGTACTTC.

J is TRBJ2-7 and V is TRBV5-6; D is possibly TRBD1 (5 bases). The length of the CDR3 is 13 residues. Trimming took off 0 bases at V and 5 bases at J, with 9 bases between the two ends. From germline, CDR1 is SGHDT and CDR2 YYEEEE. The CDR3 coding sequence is TGTGCCAGCAGCTTGGGGGCAGGGAACGAGCAGTACTTC. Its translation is CASSLGAGNEQYF.

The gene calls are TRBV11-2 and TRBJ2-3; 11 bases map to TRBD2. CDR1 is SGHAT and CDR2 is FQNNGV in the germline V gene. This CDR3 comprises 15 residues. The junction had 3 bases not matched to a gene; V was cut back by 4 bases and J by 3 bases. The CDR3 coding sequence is TGTGCCAGCAGCTGGGCTAGCGGGAGGACAGATACGCAGTATTTT. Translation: CASSWASGRTDTQYF.

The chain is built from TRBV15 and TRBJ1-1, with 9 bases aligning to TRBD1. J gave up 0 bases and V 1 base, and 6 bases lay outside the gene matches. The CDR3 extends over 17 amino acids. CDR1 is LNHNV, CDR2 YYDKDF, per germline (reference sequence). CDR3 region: CATSRVGGQGMNTEAFF. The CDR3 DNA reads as TGTGCCACCAGCAGAGTTGGGGGACAGGGCATGAACACTGAAGCTTTCTTT.

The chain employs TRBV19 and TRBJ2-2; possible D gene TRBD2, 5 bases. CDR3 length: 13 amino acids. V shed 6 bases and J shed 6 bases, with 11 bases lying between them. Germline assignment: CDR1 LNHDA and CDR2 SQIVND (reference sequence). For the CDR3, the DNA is TGTGCCAGTAGACCGAGGGTCGCCGGGGAGCTGTTTTTT. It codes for CASRPRVAGELFF.